This record looks at one T cell receptor (beta chain) sequence and its context. The sample is drawn from a study of blood T cell repertoires in COVID-19. Study context: T cells, B-cell-depleted T cells, or PBMCs supplied cDNA or gDNA.

Original processing methods: How many nucleated cells were present was estimated from reference gene primer amplification. This table comes from immunoSEQ multiplex PCR, and its TCRdb copy is limited to in-frame clones, with some not included. V, J and clone size are those of that table, while D and trimming were read from the DNA. This sample has about 66,000 clones, with approximately 90% found just once. CDR1 MNHEY and CDR2 SVGAGI come from the germline V gene. The trim removed 4 bases at V and 6 bases at J, leaving 8 bases unmatched. CDR3 length: 15 residues. The chain has TRBV6-5 and TRBJ2-1, with 8 bases identical to TRBD1. The sample consisted of peripheral blood. This sequence was found in a woman in her 70s with acute or convalescent COVID-19. CDR3 nucleotide sequence: TGTGCCAGCAGTTTACTGACAGGGGTCGCCAATGAGCAGTTCTTC. Its translation is CASSLLTGVANEQFF.